This T cell receptor beta chain was documented in a study of cytomegalovirus exposure and HLA in healthy donors. Study outcomes and limitations: The records held CMV serostatus as the only immune exposure information. The authors later found TCR association rates varying by HLA locus, with DRB1 most and HLA-C fewest.

This CDR3 has 14 residues. V dropped 4 bases and J dropped 1 base, with 11 bases sitting between them. Germline V gene data show CDR1 as SGHRS and CDR2 as YFSETQ. Use of 60 Vbeta and 13 Jbeta primers characterized the PCR. The table came from immunoSEQ multiplex PCR; TCRdb's copy has only in-frame clones and leaves some out. The table lists approximately 100,000 clones, roughly 75% of them singletons. As to this clone: No antigen is known for it.

The sequencing sample was made of PBMCs. This sequence joins TRBV5-1 and TRBJ1-1; no firm D call. The receptor comes from a man aged 40-55 years in good health and CMV-seronegative. The CDR3 DNA reads as TGCGCCAGCAGCCCTCGGAGACCGAACACTGAAGCTTTCTTT. Its translation is CASSPRRPNTEAFF.